These 6 T cell receptor beta chains were sequenced from one sample in a study of T-cell reconstitution after alpha-beta-depleted transplantation in children. Unique molecular identifiers were built into the TCRbeta library. TCRdb ran MiXCR on the PCR reads and lists one entry per CDR3 protein. The sample contains about 830,000 distinct CDR3 sequences, under 20% of which appear only once. Sample: PBMCs, mostly from graft donor cells, taken 360 days after TCRalphabeta/CD19-depleted stem cell transplant. The receptors were gathered from a male patient between 5 and 17 years old who had a stem cell transplant for acute lymphoblastic leukemia, so the T cells may come from the graft donor.

The chain links TRBV15 to TRBJ2-1, with unresolved D. The V end lost 0 bases, the J end lost 2 bases, and 11 bases lay between the germline ends. The CDR3 length is 16 residues. The germline V gene encodes CDR1 LNHNV and CDR2 YYDKDF (reference sequence). CDR3 bases: TGTGCCACCAGCAGAGATCTGCGACAAACCTACAATGAGCAGTTCTTC. Its protein product is CATSRDLRQTYNEQFF.

The V call is TRBV4-1, the J call TRBJ2-1; 15 nucleotides align to TRBD2. Germline V gene lookup returns CDR1 MGHRA and CDR2 YSYEKL. The CDR3 runs 19 residues. V shed 1 base, J shed 6 bases, and the junction held 10 bases outside the gene matches. The CDR3 loop is CASSQGGLAGGRRGNEQFF. The CDR3 coding sequence is TGCGCCAGCAGCCAAGGGGGACTAGCGGGAGGTAGACGGGGCAATGAGCAGTTCTTC.

The chain has TRBV6-5 and TRBJ2-1; D is unresolved. The CDR3 is 12 residues long. Per germline, CDR1 MNHEY and CDR2 SVGAGI. V lost 5 bases to trimming and J lost 7 bases, with 9 bases between them. The CDR3 is CASSVWGNEQFF. The CDR3 DNA reads TGTGCCAGCAGTGTATGGGGAAATGAGCAGTTCTTC.

This clonotype appeared a few times. V is TRBV12-3 or TRBV12-4 and J is TRBJ1-2; no firm D call. V shed 3 bases and J shed 4 bases, with 12 bases lying between them. This CDR3 has 14 residues. The DNA of the CDR3 is TGTGCCAGCAGTTTTGGGTCTACAGCCTATGGCTACACCTTC. This gives the protein CASSFGSTAYGYTF.

The rearrangement joins TRBV4-2 to TRBJ2-7; 10 bases are a match to TRBD1. CDR3 size: 16 residues. Germline CDR1 LGHNA, CDR2 YNFKEQ. The V gene end was trimmed by 2 bases and the J gene end by 0 bases; junction bases not matched to a gene: 4. The CDR3 DNA follows: TGTGCCAGCAGCCAAATGGGACAGGGGATCTCCTACGAGCAGTACTTC. Its translation is CASSQMGQGISYEQYF.

This clonotype was picked up a small number of times. The CDR3 reads CASSFASSGPDTQYF. In DNA, the CDR3 is TGTGCCAGCAGTTTCGCGTCCAGCGGGCCAGATACGCAGTATTTT. V and J are TRBV12-3 or TRBV12-4 and TRBJ2-3; tentatively, D is TRBD2 (6 bases). V shed 3 bases and J shed 4 bases, with 14 bases lying between them. This CDR3 is 15 amino acids long.